These 10 T cell receptor beta chains were sequenced from one sample in a study of blood T cell repertoires in COVID-19. Profiled with immunoSEQ multiplex PCR; TCRdb holds only in-frame clones, not every one. The profile shows about 250,000 clones, roughly 91% of them singletons. Input material: peripheral blood. The receptors stem from a man aged 30 to 45 with COVID-19, enrolled during active disease.

This chain connects TRBV6-1 to TRBJ1-5; the D is unclear. CDR3 length: 13 residues. CDR1 is MNHNS and CDR2 is SASEGT in the germline V gene. Trimming left V 10 bases short and J 5 bases short, with 15 bases between. The CDR3 here is CATLRGIDQPQHF. For the CDR3, the DNA is TGTGCCACCCTCCGCGGGATCGATCAGCCCCAGCATTTT.

The DNA of the CDR3 is TGTGCCAGCCTCCGGGGACAGGGGGTAGGTGAGCAGTTCTTC. This encodes CASLRGQGVGEQFF. This sequence joins TRBV19 and TRBJ2-1, with 11 positions matching TRBD1. V lost 9 bases and J lost 9; bases outside the gene matches: 10. The CDR3 sequence is 14 residues long. Looked up from germline, CDR1 is LNHDA and CDR2 is SQIVND (reference sequence).

The rearrangement links TRBV5-4 to TRBJ2-3, with 12 positions matching TRBD2. CDR1 is SGHNT and CDR2 is YYREEE in the germline V gene (reference sequence). The CDR3 sequence is 16 residues long. Trimming cost V 2 bases and J 4 bases; bases outside gene matches: 5. The CDR3 region has the DNA TGTGCCAGCAGCTTACCTAGCGGGGGGGTGTCAGATACGCAGTATTTT. Translated: CASSLPSGGVSDTQYF.

This clone was found once. V gene TRBV6-5 combines with J gene TRBJ2-5, with a possible D match to TRBD2 (5 bases). Germline V gene lookup returns CDR1 MNHEY and CDR2 SVGAGI. The CDR3 has 14 residues. The V gene lost 3 bases and the J gene lost 5 bases, with 13 bases spanning the gap. The CDR3 DNA sequence: TGTGCCAGCAGTTATCAACGGGGTCTGGAGACCCAGTACTTC. Amino acid sequence: CASSYQRGLETQYF.

CDR3: CASSYPGDTGELFF. CDR3 bases: TGTGCCAGCAGCTACCCAGGGGATACCGGGGAGCTGTTTTTT. The chain joins TRBV13 to TRBJ2-2; TRBD1 is a possible D gene (6 bases). From germline, CDR1 is PRHDT and CDR2 FYEKMQ (reference sequence). V was clipped by 4 bases and J by 5 bases, with 11 bases between them. The CDR3 is 14 amino acids. The whole variable domain, filled in from reference TRBV13 and TRBJ2-2, reads AAGVIQSPRHLIKEKRETATLKCYPIPRHDTVYWYQQGPGQDPQFLISFYEKMQSDKGSIPDRFSAQQFSDYHSELNMSSLELGDSALYFCASSYPGDTGELFFGEGSRLTVL.

This rearrangement joins TRBV24-1 to TRBJ2-3; D remains unclear. The CDR3 spans 14 residues. In germline, CDR1 is KGHDR, CDR2 SFDVKD. Trimming pared 3 bases from V and 0 bases from J, leaving 6 bases between. Written as DNA, the CDR3 is TGTGCCACCAGTGATACCACAAGCACAGATACGCAGTATTTT. Its translation: CATSDTTSTDTQYF.

The chain joins TRBV10-3 to TRBJ2-5, with 7 bases lining up with TRBD1. V was clipped by 4 bases and J by 3 bases; unmatched bases: 2. Germline V gene lookup returns CDR1 ENHRY and CDR2 SYGVKD. The CDR3 length is 13 residues. In DNA, the CDR3 is TGTGCCATCAGTGGACAGGGAAAAGAGACCCAGTACTTC. This sequence encodes CAISGQGKETQYF.

The rearrangement joins TRBV2 to TRBJ2-5, with TRBD1 matching over 7 bases. Per germline, CDR1 SNHLY and CDR2 FYNNEI. The CDR3 has 14 amino acids. The V gene end was trimmed by 3 bases and the J gene end by 3 bases; junction bases not matched to a gene: 4. The CDR3 nucleotides are TGTGCCAGCAGTGATTTGGGACAGAAAGAGACCCAGTACTTC. Its protein is CASSDLGQKETQYF.

V gene TRBV18 combines with J gene TRBJ1-4; the D gene is possibly TRBD1 (6 bases). With 3 bases removed from V and 3 bases from J, the gap between germline ends came to 14 bases. The CDR3 consists of 16 residues. Germline lookup yields CDR1 KGHSH and CDR2 LQKENI. For the CDR3, the DNA is TGTGCCAGCTCACCCACTACAGGGTCCGCTAATGAAAAACTGTTTTTT. Its protein is CASSPTTGSANEKLFF.

The gene calls are TRBV10-3 and TRBJ1-2, with 10 bases that match TRBD1. The CDR3 contains 17 residues. From germline, CDR1 is ENHRY and CDR2 SYGVKD. V was pared by 0 bases and J by 3 bases, with 7 bases of the junction left unmatched. CDR3 DNA: TGTGCCATCAGTGAGTCATTCTACGGACAGGGGGACTATGGCTACACCTTC. This encodes CAISESFYGQGDYGYTF.